This TCR beta chain is from a study of cytomegalovirus exposure and HLA in healthy donors (dated 2017 in TCRdb). Background on the whole study: An earlier analysis of more than 550 of the donors reported 250 to 300 Gb of sequence data and 95 million to 130 million unique TCR beta sequences obtained from about 200 million T cells. Roughly 320 gigabases of sequencing data and 70 million to 95 million unique TCR sequences made up an early release that covered nearly 650 HLA-typed donors. Of the roughly 400 genotyped donors, approximately 80% fell in the genetic ancestry cluster associated with self-reported Caucasian donors. The aim of the study was to test whether cataloging public T cell receptors could identify signatures of past pathogen exposure. The study profiled the T cell repertoires of fewer than 850 subjects by immunosequencing and related them to cytomegalovirus serostatus. A separate validation cohort of about 110 different subjects was used in addition to the 666-subject first cohort. High-throughput TCR immunosequencing, statistical association of individual TCRs with disease status, and machine learning were combined to predict cytomegalovirus infection status. A later analysis re-analyzed previously published TCR beta repertoires from several hundred donors and added high-resolution HLA genotyping to study TCR occurrence patterns. Rather than using new phenotypic data, the later analysis identified candidate immune exposures from TCR beta sequences and from how often those sequences occurred across donors. To decide whether each TCR beta V gene segment behaved as functional or pseudogenic, an earlier analysis of fewer than 750 of the donors relied on high-throughput TCR beta sequencing. Donor age, sex, ethnicity and CMV serostatus were compiled alongside the repertoire data. Genome-wide SNP genotypes for about 55% of the 666 donors were used in a later genetic analysis, which treated that subset as a discovery cohort. All discovery cohort repertoires had been generated using a single sequencing platform. HLA typing covered class I and class II loci at four-digit resolution. The number of typed donors differed by locus: about 629-640 for A, B, C, DRB1 and DQB1; some 500 for DQA1; around 610 for DPA1; and roughly 450 for DPB1. Roughly 5 DR-DQ haplotypes were handled as single units for association and clustering, since linkage in the cohort was strong. On average, about 240,000 unique TCR beta nucleotide sequences were sequenced per donor among about 400 genotyped donors of the cohort, with 15% to 20% of those sequences being non-productive. On the study overall, not on this receptor specifically: In a later genetic analysis, fewer N-insertions in productive TCRs were reported among donors in an Asian-associated ancestry cluster than the roughly 640-donor mean. Immune exposure information for the cohort was limited to CMV serostatus. Some IMGT-functional V segments, including TRBV6-2 and TRBV6-3, could not be told apart with the 87-base-pair reads, so those segments were excluded. In a later analysis, several top co-occurrence clusters were reported to appear linked to parvovirus B19, influenza, CMV and Epstein-Barr virus. In a later analysis, TCR association rates were found to vary across HLA loci, with the most associated TCRs seen for DRB1 alleles and the fewest for HLA-C alleles. The classifier was reported to diagnose cytomegalovirus status with high specificity and sensitivity in both the original and validation cohorts. In a later analysis, HLA-associated TCR beta chains showed more clonal expansion and lower generation probabilities than non-associated chains that were equally common. Because counts were too low, fewer than 20 rarely observed V segments, including chromosome 9 orphons, were excluded from the earlier analysis of some 590 of the donors. Sequencing depth was assumed to be roughly uniform across donors in the presence/absence analyses, though that assumption may not hold. A total of fewer than 200 TCR beta chains were listed by the study as associated with cytomegalovirus. When HLA alleles, especially DR and DQ, strongly co-occurred, attributing TCR associations to individual alleles was difficult. A further reported finding was that TCR beta sequences accurately predicted the HLA-A and HLA-B alleles for most subjects in the first cohort. In vitro tests confirmed that a few of the cytomegalovirus-associated TCR beta chains recognize cytomegalovirus antigens. In a later genetic analysis, a missense DCLRE1C variant was associated with V-gene and J-gene trimming of TCR beta chains, and the association was replicated in an independent cohort. Linkage disequilibrium might explain the correlated functional status among segregating V segments, but an unknown experimental factor could not be excluded. Only TCR beta chains were sequenced in this cohort, and the absence of alpha or paired-chain data limited detectable features. A cluster of highly shared sequence variants was judged likely to represent a technical artifact of the sequencing pipeline. Because HLA typing was unavailable for some donors at each locus, only the typed subset was used in association tests. At a false discovery rate of 0.05, a later analysis linked fewer than 20,000 TCR beta sequences to specific HLA alleles. It was suggested by the authors that the approach could potentially be generalized to other disease states and immunological phenotypes. An earlier analysis of approximately 570 of the donors showed that most TCR beta V segments appeared in productive rearrangements either about 90% or about 30% of the time, which broadly matched IMGT annotations. Across donors, most TCR sequences were observed very rarely, whereas some public TCRs were present in many individuals. According to a later analysis, most CMV-associated TCR beta chains appeared to be HLA-restricted, and the HLA associations seemed to be driven largely by CMV exposure.

The receptor library was made with the immunoSEQ multiplex PCR assay. For the multiplex PCR, a mixture combining 60 forward primers for TCR Vbeta segments and 13 reverse primers for TCR Jbeta segments was used. The CDR3 region of rearranged TCR beta genes was amplified from genomic DNA by a multiplex PCR assay. Amplified TCR beta libraries were sequenced as 87-base-pair reads on the Illumina HiSeq System. As for the original processing: A later analysis counted approximately 74 million unique TCR beta chains across the 666 repertoires, and 10 million to 12 million of these chains were shared by at least two donors. Raw reads were error-corrected and collapsed into unique sequences by a nearest-neighbor algorithm in which closely related sequences were merged to remove PCR and sequencing errors. V, D and J gene segments were assigned by aligning CDR3 sequences to IMGT reference sequences. Each retained sequence needed at least a six-nucleotide match to both a V gene segment and a J gene segment. Rearrangements were called productive when the CDR3 lacked stop codons and stayed in frame with V and J; all others were non-productive. CDR3 was defined according to IMGT convention as the region running from the second conserved V-encoded cysteine to the conserved J-encoded phenylalanine. In an earlier analysis of around 570 of the donors, sequences lacking an unambiguous match to a single V gene segment were excluded. An earlier analysis of 587 of the donors called V segments functional above 56.7% productive rearrangements and segregating when the between-donor standard deviation exceeded 5%. A statistical classification framework was built for diagnosing cytomegalovirus status from the catalog of TCR beta chain sequences. A later analysis assigned V and J genes by comparing TCR nucleotide sequences with IMGT/GENE-DB human TR gene sequences. A later analysis assigned CDR3 sequences and most-parsimonious VDJ recombination scenarios with the TCRdist pipeline. In a later analysis, each TCR beta chain was defined by its CDR3 amino acid sequence together with its V-gene family, and reads lacking a unique V-gene family were excluded. A later analysis removed roughly 590 highly shared, low-generation-probability nucleotide sequences to deal with suspected cross-contamination and a sequencing artifact. A later analysis calculated a clonal expansion index for each public chain from normalized within-repertoire ranks of inferred template counts. A later analysis computed generation probabilities with a VDJ recombination model fitted to out-of-frame rearrangements, and checked the results against IGoR. A later analysis scored TCR-TCR, TCR-HLA and TCR-CMV co-occurrence with hypergeometric tests, applying a repertoire-size bias correction to TCR pairs. False discovery rates were estimated in a later analysis by permuting HLA or CMV assignments 20 times. In a later analysis, co-occurring TCRs were grouped with DBSCAN, and TCRdist sequence similarity was added when clustering was performed within HLA-allele-positive subsets. For co-occurrence clustering, repertoires with fewer than 30,000 or more than 120,000 public chains were excluded, along with roughly 5 repertoires with anomalous nucleotide sharing. This is the immuneACCESS table as TCRdb keeps it, with only in-frame sequences that have V and J called. A part of the clones is gone; compared with another copy, unresolved V genes explain less than half, and the rest is unexplained. V and J calls and clone size are those listed in that table; D and trimming were worked out from the DNA. The table of this sample itemizes 150,000 or so clones. The top ten clones comprise 1.5% to 2% of the sample.

As for this clone: Its antigen is unknown.

Clipping removes 3 bases from V and 1 base from J, with 5 as the unmatched junction base count. CDR3 length: 16 amino acids, cysteine to phenylalanine. Only the CDR3 DNA is retained, 48 bases long and in frame from the first base. In the germline V gene, CDR1 corresponds to LGHNA and CDR2 to YNFKEQ. The cohort was made up of around 720 healthy bone marrow donors. All cohort members were sampled while nominally healthy, although unrecorded immune exposures were likely present. The donor tested CMV seronegative, placing the donor among the 350 or so seronegative members of the cohort. A peripheral blood sample was provided by each donor, and peripheral blood mononuclear cells were used for TCR beta sequencing. The Qiagen DNeasy Blood Extraction Kit was used to extract genomic DNA from the blood cell samples.

The specimen was PBMCs. Rearrangement joined TRBV4-2 to TRBJ2-1; 8 bases in between match TRBD2. The sequence was obtained from a woman in her 50s in good health and CMV-seronegative. The DNA sequence reads TGTGCCAGCAGCCAGGCCTTAGCGGGGTCCTACAATGAGCAGTTCTTC. Translated, this is CASSQALAGSYNEQFF.